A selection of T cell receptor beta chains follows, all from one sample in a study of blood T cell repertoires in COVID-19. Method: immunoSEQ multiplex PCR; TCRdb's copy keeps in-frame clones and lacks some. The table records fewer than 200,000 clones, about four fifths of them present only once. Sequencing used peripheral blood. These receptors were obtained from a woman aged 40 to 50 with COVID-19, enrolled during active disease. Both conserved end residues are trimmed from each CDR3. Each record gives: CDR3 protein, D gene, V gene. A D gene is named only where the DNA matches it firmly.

CDR3 protein: ASSPTGGFNSPLH; D gene: TRBD1; V gene: TRBV5-4
CDR3 protein: ASSWSLDENSPLH; D gene: -; V gene: TRBV19
CDR3 protein: ASSQGRGGMTGSLETQY; D gene: -; V gene: TRBV3-1/TRBV3-2
CDR3 protein: SVLAIGETQY; D gene: -; V gene: TRBV29-1
CDR3 protein: ASSSGGSATNEKLF; D gene: -; V gene: TRBV7-9
CDR3 protein: ASSEARGTGG; D gene: TRBD1; V gene: TRBV2
CDR3 protein: ASSWGGQEETQY; D gene: -; V gene: TRBV6-6
CDR3 protein: ATSDLSSGELF; D gene: -; V gene: TRBV24-1
CDR3 protein: SVRKTGSGELF; D gene: -; V gene: TRBV29-1
CDR3 protein: ASSYYGGYGYT; D gene: -; V gene: TRBV6-5
CDR3 protein: ASSSYSGSAYNEQF; D gene: TRBD2; V gene: TRBV5-8
CDR3 protein: ASSKLVGGFYNSPLH; D gene: -; V gene: TRBV7-8
CDR3 protein: SVQTGAYEQY; D gene: -; V gene: TRBV29-1
CDR3 protein: ASTYGLAGMNEQF; D gene: TRBD2; V gene: TRBV5-1
CDR3 protein: ASSAAGRTEAF; D gene: -; V gene: TRBV19
CDR3 protein: ASGRQGNQPQH; D gene: TRBD1; V gene: TRBV9
CDR3 protein: ASRSGLQNIQY; D gene: -; V gene: TRBV6-4
CDR3 protein: ARSLQGAYTEAF; D gene: TRBD1; V gene: TRBV5-3
CDR3 protein: ASRSGTRTGELF; D gene: -; V gene: TRBV2
CDR3 protein: ASRTGAQETQY; D gene: TRBD1; V gene: TRBV27
CDR3 protein: ASSDGGNTEAF; D gene: -; V gene: TRBV6-1
CDR3 protein: ASSLATQGAYGYT; D gene: -; V gene: TRBV7-9
CDR3 protein: ASSSKPGVQNTGELF; D gene: -; V gene: TRBV7-3
CDR3 protein: ASSPLRTQVRLQETQY; D gene: -; V gene: TRBV27
CDR3 protein: ASSQGPQGAFEKLF; D gene: TRBD1; V gene: TRBV4-1
CDR3 protein: ASSYDSITDTQY; D gene: -; V gene: TRBV3-1/TRBV3-2
CDR3 protein: ASSFRQEAF; D gene: -; V gene: TRBV12-3/TRBV12-4
CDR3 protein: ATSRDSNGQETQY; D gene: -; V gene: TRBV15
CDR3 protein: ASSAEETQY; D gene: -; V gene: TRBV7-3
CDR3 protein: ASSWKGATSGLYYEQY; D gene: TRBD2; V gene: TRBV27
CDR3 protein: ASSVGGGRADTQY; D gene: TRBD2; V gene: TRBV9
CDR3 protein: ASRGQTAGGPGDTQY; D gene: TRBD2; V gene: TRBV3-1/TRBV3-2
CDR3 protein: SAGTTSSGNTIY; D gene: -; V gene: TRBV29-1
CDR3 protein: ASSQVQSYGYT; D gene: -; V gene: TRBV3-1/TRBV3-2
CDR3 protein: ASSLGQGAHNEQF; D gene: TRBD1; V gene: TRBV5-4
CDR3 protein: ASGRDIEETQY; D gene: -; V gene: TRBV12-5
CDR3 protein: ASSQGRSGQPQH; D gene: -; V gene: TRBV3-1/TRBV3-2
CDR3 protein: ASSQDLAGPPYNEQF; D gene: TRBD2; V gene: TRBV3-1/TRBV3-2
CDR3 protein: ASSLELQPSSYNEQF; D gene: -; V gene: TRBV7-9
CDR3 protein: ASTRTSGDTDTQY; D gene: TRBD2; V gene: TRBV2
CDR3 protein: ASSGTGFGYT; D gene: TRBD1; V gene: TRBV7-2
CDR3 protein: ASSYPGNSYGYT; D gene: -; V gene: TRBV6-5
CDR3 protein: ASSPSSSQGAST; D gene: TRBD1; V gene: TRBV7-2
CDR3 protein: ASSWTGRAETQY; D gene: TRBD1; V gene: TRBV7-9
CDR3 protein: ATSRISTSPTDYGYT; D gene: -; V gene: TRBV15
CDR3 protein: ASSVDDRGLAEAF; D gene: TRBD1; V gene: TRBV9
CDR3 protein: ASSDGGGQPQH; D gene: -; V gene: TRBV27
CDR3 protein: ASRMTPSSYEQY; D gene: -; V gene: TRBV10-2
CDR3 protein: ASSPTGTSNQPQH; D gene: -; V gene: TRBV7-9
CDR3 protein: SASTASTQY; D gene: -; V gene: TRBV20-1
CDR3 protein: ASRTGLGTQY; D gene: TRBD1; V gene: TRBV2
CDR3 protein: ASSFGGTGGYEQY; D gene: -; V gene: TRBV7-9
CDR3 protein: ASSLAGLAGDYEQY; D gene: TRBD2; V gene: TRBV7-9
CDR3 protein: ASSFNRVGYT; D gene: -; V gene: TRBV28
CDR3 protein: ASTRGRGLNQPQH; D gene: TRBD1; V gene: TRBV2